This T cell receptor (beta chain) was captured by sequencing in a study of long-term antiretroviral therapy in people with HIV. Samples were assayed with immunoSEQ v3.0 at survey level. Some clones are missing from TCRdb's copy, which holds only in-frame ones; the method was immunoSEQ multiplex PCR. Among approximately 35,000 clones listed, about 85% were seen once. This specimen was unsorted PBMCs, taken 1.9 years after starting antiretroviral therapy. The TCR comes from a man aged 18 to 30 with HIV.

Written as DNA, the CDR3 is TGTGCCAGCAGTTTCCAAGTCACTGAGCAGTTCTTC. Its protein product is CASSFQVTEQFF. The V call is TRBV28, the J call TRBJ2-1; D is undetermined. The V end was cut by 3 bases, the J end by 9 bases, with 9 bases between. The CDR3 loop spans 12 amino acids. Germline-derived CDR1 and CDR2 are MDHEN and SYDVKM. Full variable domain (missing parts from reference TRBV28 and TRBJ2-1): DVKVTQSSRYLVKRTGEKVFLECVQDMDHENMFWYRQDPGLGLRLIYFSYDVKMKEKGDIPEGYSVSREKKERFSLILESASTNQTSMYLCASSFQVTEQFFGPGTRLTVL.